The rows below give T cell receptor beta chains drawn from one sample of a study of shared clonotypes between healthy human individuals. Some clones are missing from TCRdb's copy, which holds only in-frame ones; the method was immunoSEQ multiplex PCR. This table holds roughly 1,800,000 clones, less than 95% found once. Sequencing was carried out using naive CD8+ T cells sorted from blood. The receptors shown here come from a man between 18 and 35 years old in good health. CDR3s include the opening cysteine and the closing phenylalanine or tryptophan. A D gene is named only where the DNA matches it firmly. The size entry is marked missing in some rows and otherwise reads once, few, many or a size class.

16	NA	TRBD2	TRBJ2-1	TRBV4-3	TGCGCCAGCAGCCAAGATGGGACTAGGACAGACAATGAGCAGTTCTTC	CASSQDGTRTDNEQFF
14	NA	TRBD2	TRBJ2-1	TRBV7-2	TGTGCCAGCAGCTTGGGAGGGCCCTACAATGAGCAGTTCTTC	CASSLGGPYNEQFF
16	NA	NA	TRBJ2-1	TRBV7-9	TGTGCCAGCAGCTTAGGGCAGGGCCCCTCCTACAATGAGCAGTTCTTC	CASSLGQGPSYNEQFF
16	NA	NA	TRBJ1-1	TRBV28	TGTGCCAGCAGTTTAATTCAGGGCACCCTGGACACTGAAGCTTTCTTT	CASSLIQGTLDTEAFF
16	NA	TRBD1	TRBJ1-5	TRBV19	TGTGCCACCGCCGCGACAGGGATGAATAGCAATCAGCCCCAGCATTTT	CATAATGMNSNQPQHF
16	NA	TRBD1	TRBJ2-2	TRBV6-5	TGTGCCAGCAGTTACGTACAGGGGGTTAATACCGGGGAGCTGTTTTTT	CASSYVQGVNTGELFF
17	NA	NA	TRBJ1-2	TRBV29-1	TGCAGCGTTGAAGGGCCAGGTTTCGGCGGAGCTAACTATGGCTACACCTTC	CSVEGPGFGGANYGYTF
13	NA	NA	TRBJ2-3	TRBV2	TGTGCCAGCATTCTGAAGGGTACAGATACGCAGTATTTT	CASILKGTDTQYF
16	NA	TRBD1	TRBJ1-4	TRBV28	TGTGCCAGCAGTCAGACAGGGGAGGGAGCTAATGAAAAACTGTTTTTT	CASSQTGEGANEKLFF
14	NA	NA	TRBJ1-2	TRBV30	TGTGCCTGGAGTGTACCGAACCCTAAGGATGGCTACACCTTC	CAWSVPNPKDGYTF
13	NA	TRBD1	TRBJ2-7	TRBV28	TGTGCCAGCAGTCCCGACAGGGGGTACGAGCAGTACTTC	CASSPDRGYEQYF
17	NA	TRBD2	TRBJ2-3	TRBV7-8	TGTGCCAGCAGCTTAAGGGAGCGGGGGGGCCTCGCAGATACGCAGTATTTT	CASSLRERGGLADTQYF
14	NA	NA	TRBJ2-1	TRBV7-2	TGTGCCAGCAGCCCCTCTTCGGGATTCGATGAGCAGTTCTTC	CASSPSSGFDEQFF
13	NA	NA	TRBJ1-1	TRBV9	TGTGCCAGCAGCGCATATACGAACACTGAAGCTTTCTTT	CASSAYTNTEAFF
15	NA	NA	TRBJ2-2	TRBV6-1	TGTGCCAGCAGTGCGGGCAGGGGGAACACCGGGGAGCTGTTTTTT	CASSAGRGNTGELFF
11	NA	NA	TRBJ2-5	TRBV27	TGTGCCACCCTCCCCCAAGAGACCCAGTACTTC	CATLPQETQYF
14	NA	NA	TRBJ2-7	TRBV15	TGTGCCACCAGCATAGGGACAGGCGGGGGGGAGCAGTACTTC	CATSIGTGGGEQYF
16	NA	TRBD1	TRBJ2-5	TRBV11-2	TGTGCCAGCAGCTTAGTAGGGACAGGGGGTTCAGAGACCCAGTACTTC	CASSLVGTGGSETQYF
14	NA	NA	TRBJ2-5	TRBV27	TGTGCCAGCAGTTTAGGGGGCAGGGGTGAGACCCAGTACTTC	CASSLGGRGETQYF
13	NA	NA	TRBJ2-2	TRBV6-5	TGTGCCAGCACCGGGGGTGGCACCGGGGAGCTGTTTTTT	CASTGGGTGELFF
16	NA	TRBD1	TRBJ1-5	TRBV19	TGTGCCAGTAGTATTGGGACAGGGGGAAGCAATCAGCCCCAGCATTTT	CASSIGTGGSNQPQHF
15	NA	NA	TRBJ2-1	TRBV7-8	TGTGCCAGCAGCTTAGCTAAATGGGGTTACAATGAGCAGTTCTTC	CASSLAKWGYNEQFF
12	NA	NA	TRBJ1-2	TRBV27	TGTGCCAGCAGTACACCAGGGGTTGGCTACACCTTC	CASSTPGVGYTF
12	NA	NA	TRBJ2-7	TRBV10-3	TGTGCCACAGAGACCCCTTCCTACGAGCAGTACTTC	CATETPSYEQYF
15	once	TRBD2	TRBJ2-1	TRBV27	TGTGCCAGCAGCCACTTCCCTAGCGGGAACAATGAGCAGTTCTTC	CASSHFPSGNNEQFF
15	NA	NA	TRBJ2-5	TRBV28	TGTGCCAGCAGTTTGGTAACAGAGGCTGTGGAGACCCAGTACTTC	CASSLVTEAVETQYF
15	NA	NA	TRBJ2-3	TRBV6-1	TGTGCCAGCAGCGGAGGGACGGTTAGCACAGATACGCAGTATTTT	CASSGGTVSTDTQYF
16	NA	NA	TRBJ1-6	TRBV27	TGTGCCAGCAGTTTGGGTCAGAGCTCCTATAATTCACCCCTCCACTTT	CASSLGQSSYNSPLHF
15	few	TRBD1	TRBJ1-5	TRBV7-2	TGTGCCAGCAGCCTAGGGACAGCAGGCAATCAGCCCCAGCATTTT	CASSLGTAGNQPQHF
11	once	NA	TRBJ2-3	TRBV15	TGTGCCACCAGCAGCCTCGATACGCAGTATTTT	CATSSLDTQYF
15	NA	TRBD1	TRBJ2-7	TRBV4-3	TGCGCCAGCAGCCAAGGAACAGGGGCCCCCTACGAGCAGTACTTC	CASSQGTGAPYEQYF
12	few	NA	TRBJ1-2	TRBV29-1	TGCAGCGTCGGCGGGGGACCGGATGGCTACACCTTC	CSVGGGPDGYTF